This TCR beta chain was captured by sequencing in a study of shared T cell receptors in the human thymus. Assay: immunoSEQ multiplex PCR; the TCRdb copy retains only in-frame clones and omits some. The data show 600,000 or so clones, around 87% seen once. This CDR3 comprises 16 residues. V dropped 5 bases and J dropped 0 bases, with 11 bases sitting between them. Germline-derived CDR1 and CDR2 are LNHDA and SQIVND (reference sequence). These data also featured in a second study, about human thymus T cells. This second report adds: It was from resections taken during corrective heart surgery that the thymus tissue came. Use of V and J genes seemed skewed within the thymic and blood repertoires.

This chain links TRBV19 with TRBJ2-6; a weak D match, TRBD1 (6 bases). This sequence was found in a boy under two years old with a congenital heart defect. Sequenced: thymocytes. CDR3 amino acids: CASSLTGNSGANVLTF. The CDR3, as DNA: TGTGCCAGTAGTCTGACAGGTAACTCTGGGGCCAACGTCCTGACTTTC.